These 11 T cell receptor beta chains were sequenced from one sample in a study of blood T cell repertoires in COVID-19. TCRdb keeps only in-frame clones here, not all; method: immunoSEQ multiplex PCR. In the table there are around 25,000 clones, about nine tenths of which are singletons. Sequenced input: peripheral blood. These receptors came from a man in his fifties or sixties with active COVID-19.

The chain employs TRBV10-3 and TRBJ2-2, with D uncertain. The CDR3 loop spans 13 amino acids. Germline CDR1 and CDR2: ENHRY and SYGVKD. V shed 4 bases and J shed 6 bases, with 9 bases lying between them. The CDR3 here is CAISALDPGELFF. The DNA for the CDR3 is TGTGCCATCAGTGCCCTAGACCCCGGGGAGCTGTTTTTT.

This clone was seen a single time. This chain links TRBV3-1 (or the pseudogene TRBV3-2) with TRBJ2-5; possibly TRBD2 for D (6 bases). With 1 base removed from V and 5 bases from J, the gap between germline ends came to 17 bases. Germline lookup yields CDR1 LGHDT and CDR2 YNNKEL (reference sequence). The CDR3 is made up of 16 amino acids. CDR3 DNA: TGTGCCAGCAGCCAAGTCCCCCCTAGCGCCAGGGAGACCCAGTACTTC. It codes for CASSQVPPSARETQYF.

The rearrangement uses TRBV7-2 and TRBJ2-5; 8 nucleotides match TRBD1. The germline V gene has CDR1 SGHTA and CDR2 FQGNSA. V gave up 5 bases and J gave up 2 bases; unmatched junction bases: 1. This CDR3 comprises 13 residues. The CDR3 DNA is TGTGCCAGCAGCCGGGACAGGCAAGAGACCCAGTACTTC. Its translation is CASSRDRQETQYF.

This chain connects TRBV19 to TRBJ1-1; D not resolved. Germline CDR1 and CDR2: LNHDA and SQIVND (reference sequence). The ends were cut back, 3 bases at V and 2 bases at J, with 10 bases in the middle. The CDR3 is 14 residues long. The CDR3 sequence: CASSIYSPNTEAFF. CDR3 sequence (DNA): TGTGCCAGTAGTATCTACAGTCCCAACACTGAAGCTTTCTTT.

V gene TRBV5-5 combines with J gene TRBJ2-3; unclear D gene. Trimming stripped 3 bases from V and 2 bases from J, with 4 bases between. CDR1 and CDR2 from the germline V gene are SGHKS and YYEKEE (reference sequence). The CDR3 contains 12 residues. Written as DNA, the CDR3 is TGTGCCAGCAGCTCTAACACAGATACGCAGTATTTT. It codes for CASSSNTDTQYF.

This chain connects TRBV2 to TRBJ2-2; 7 bases agree with TRBD1. CDR3 length equals 13 residues. Germline V lookup: CDR1 SNHLY, CDR2 FYNNEI. Trimming removed 5 bases from V and 5 bases from J; junction bases left unmatched: 2. CDR3 coding DNA: TGTGCCAGCAGTAACAGGGGAACCGGGGAGCTGTTTTTT. The encoded protein is CASSNRGTGELFF.

The chain employs TRBV2 and TRBJ2-1; 10 bases map to TRBD2. Losses at the gene ends were 8 bases for V and 1 base for J; bases not matched to a gene: 5. Germline assignment: CDR1 SNHLY and CDR2 FYNNEI. This CDR3 comprises 15 residues. In DNA, the CDR3 is TGTGCCAGCGTTCCTAGCGGGGGTTCCTACAATGAGCAGTTCTTC. The encoded protein is CASVPSGGSYNEQFF.

The CDR3 nucleotides are TGTGCCACCAGGGGCGGACAGGGGACGGGATCTAATGAGCAGTTCTTC. The encoded protein is CATRGGQGTGSNEQFF. The chain links TRBV24-1 to TRBJ2-1; 9 bases match TRBD1. The V gene's germline CDR1 is KGHDR and CDR2 SFDVKD. V shed 7 bases, J shed 7 bases, and the junction held 13 bases outside the gene matches. The CDR3 has 16 amino acids.

The rearrangement links TRBV11-2 to TRBJ2-5; 11 nucleotides align to TRBD2. This CDR3 region has 15 residues. CDR1 is SGHAT, CDR2 FQNNGV, per germline. Trimming cost V 1 base and J 5 bases; bases outside gene matches: 3. The CDR3, as DNA: TGTGCCAGCAGCTTAGTAGCGGGGGGGGTGGAGACCCAGTACTTC. Translated: CASSLVAGGVETQYF. Full variable domain (rest looked up from reference TRBV11-2 and TRBJ2-5): EAGVAQSPRYKIIEKRQSVAFWCNPISGHATLYWYQQILGQGPKLLIQFQNNGVVDDSQLPKDRFSAERLKGVDSTLKIQPAKLEDSAVYLCASSLVAGGVETQYFGPGTRLLVL.

This clone was counted a single time. The chain combines TRBV5-1 with TRBJ1-4, with D perhaps matching TRBD1 (6 bases). Trimming left V 4 bases short and J 0 bases short, with 13 bases between. The CDR3 length is 16 residues. The germline CDR1 and CDR2 sequences are SGHRS and YFSETQ. The CDR3 region has the DNA TGCGCCAGCAGCCCCGGGGGGGGCGCAACTAATGAAAAACTGTTTTTT. Translating gives CASSPGGGATNEKLFF.

The chain recombines TRBV7-8 with TRBJ1-3; D may be TRBD1 (5 bases). Germline V CDR1 and CDR2: SGHVS, FQNEAQ. Trimming removed 8 bases at V and 4 bases at J, with 21 bases between. CDR3 length equals 16 residues. CDR3 in amino acids: CASGLGRTMGGNTIYF. CDR3 DNA: TGTGCCAGCGGGCTGGGTCGGACAATGGGAGGAAACACCATATATTTT.